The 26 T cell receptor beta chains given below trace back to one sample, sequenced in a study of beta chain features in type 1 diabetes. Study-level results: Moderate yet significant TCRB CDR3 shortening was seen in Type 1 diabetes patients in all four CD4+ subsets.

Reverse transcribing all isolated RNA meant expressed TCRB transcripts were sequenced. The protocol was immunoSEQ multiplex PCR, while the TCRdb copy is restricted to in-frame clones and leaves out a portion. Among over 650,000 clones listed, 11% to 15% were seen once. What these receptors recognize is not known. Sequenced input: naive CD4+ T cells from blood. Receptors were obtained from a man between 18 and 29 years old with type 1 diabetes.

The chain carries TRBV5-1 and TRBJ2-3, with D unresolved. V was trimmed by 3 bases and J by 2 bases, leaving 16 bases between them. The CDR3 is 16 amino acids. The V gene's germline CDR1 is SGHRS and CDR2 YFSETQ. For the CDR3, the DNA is TGCGCCAGCAGCTCCTCCTCACTCGAAACCACAGATACGCAGTATTTT. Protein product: CASSSSSLETTDTQYF.

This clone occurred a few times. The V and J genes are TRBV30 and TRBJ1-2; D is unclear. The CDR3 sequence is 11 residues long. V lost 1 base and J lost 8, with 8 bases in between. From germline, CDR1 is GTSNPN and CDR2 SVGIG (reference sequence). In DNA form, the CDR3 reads TGTGCCTGGAGTGCAGGACGGGGCTACACCTTC. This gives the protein CAWSAGRGYTF.

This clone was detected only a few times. CDR3 protein: CAINQGIGETQYF. In nucleotides, the CDR3 is TGTGCCATCAACCAAGGGATAGGGGAGACCCAGTACTTC. This chain uses TRBV10-3 with TRBJ2-5, with D hard to call. This CDR3 spans 13 amino acids. The V end was cut by 7 bases, the J end by 5 bases, with 14 bases between. Germline V lookup: CDR1 ENHRY, CDR2 SYGVKD.

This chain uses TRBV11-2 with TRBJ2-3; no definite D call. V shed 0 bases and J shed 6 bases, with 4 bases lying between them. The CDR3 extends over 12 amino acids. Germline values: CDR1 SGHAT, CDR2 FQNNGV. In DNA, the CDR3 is TGTGCCAGCAGCTTAGAGAGGGATACGCAGTATTTT. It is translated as CASSLERDTQYF.

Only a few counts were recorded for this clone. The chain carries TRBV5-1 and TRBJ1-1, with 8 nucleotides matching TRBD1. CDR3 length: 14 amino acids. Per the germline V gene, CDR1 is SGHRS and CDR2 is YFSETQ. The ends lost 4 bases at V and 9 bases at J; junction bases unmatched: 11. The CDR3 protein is CASSRGQGGEQAFF. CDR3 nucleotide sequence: TGCGCCAGCAGCAGAGGACAGGGCGGCGAGCAAGCTTTCTTT.

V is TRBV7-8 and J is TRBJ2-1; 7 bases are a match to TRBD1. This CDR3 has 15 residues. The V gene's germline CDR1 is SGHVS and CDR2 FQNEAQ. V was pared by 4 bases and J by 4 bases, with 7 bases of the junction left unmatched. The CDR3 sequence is CASSSNQDRYNEQFF. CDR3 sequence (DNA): TGTGCCAGCAGCTCAAACCAGGACAGGTACAATGAGCAGTTCTTC.

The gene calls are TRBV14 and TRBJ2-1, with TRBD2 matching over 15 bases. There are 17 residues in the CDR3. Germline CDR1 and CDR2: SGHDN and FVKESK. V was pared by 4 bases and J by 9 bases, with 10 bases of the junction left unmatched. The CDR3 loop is CASSPLGRGLAGGEQFF. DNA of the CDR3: TGTGCCAGCAGCCCCCTCGGGCGGGGACTAGCGGGAGGTGAGCAGTTCTTC.

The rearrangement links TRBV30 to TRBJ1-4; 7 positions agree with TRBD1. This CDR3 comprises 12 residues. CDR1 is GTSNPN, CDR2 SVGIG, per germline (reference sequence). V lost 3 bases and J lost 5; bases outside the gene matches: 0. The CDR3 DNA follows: TGTGCCTGGAGGGGACAGAATGAAAAACTGTTTTTT. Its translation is CAWRGQNEKLFF.

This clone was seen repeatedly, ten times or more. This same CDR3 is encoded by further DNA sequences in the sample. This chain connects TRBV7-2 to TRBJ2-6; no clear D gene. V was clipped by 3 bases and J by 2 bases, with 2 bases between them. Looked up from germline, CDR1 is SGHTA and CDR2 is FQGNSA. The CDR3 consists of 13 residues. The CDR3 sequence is CASSFPGANVLTF. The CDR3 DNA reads TGTGCCAGCAGCTTTCCTGGGGCCAACGTCCTGACTTTC.

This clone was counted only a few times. DNA of the CDR3: TGTGCCAGCAGCTTGCGGTCTAGCTCCTACGAGCAGTACTTC. As protein: CASSLRSSSYEQYF. This sequence joins TRBV7-8 and TRBJ2-7; unclear D gene. The ends were cut back, 3 bases at V and 0 bases at J, with 9 bases in the middle. CDR3 length equals 14 residues. Germline values: CDR1 SGHVS, CDR2 FQNEAQ.

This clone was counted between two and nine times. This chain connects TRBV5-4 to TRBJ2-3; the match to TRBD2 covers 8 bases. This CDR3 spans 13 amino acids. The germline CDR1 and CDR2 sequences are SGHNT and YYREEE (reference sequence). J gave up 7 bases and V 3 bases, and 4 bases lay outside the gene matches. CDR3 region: CASSSGGQNTQYF. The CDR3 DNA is TGTGCCAGCAGCTCGGGGGGGCAAAATACGCAGTATTTT.

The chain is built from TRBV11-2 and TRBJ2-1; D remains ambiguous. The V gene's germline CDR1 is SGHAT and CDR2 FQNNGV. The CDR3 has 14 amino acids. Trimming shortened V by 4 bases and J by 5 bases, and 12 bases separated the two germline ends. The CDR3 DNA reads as TGTGCCAGCAGCTCAGCCCCCTCTGACAATGAGCAGTTCTTC. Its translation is CASSSAPSDNEQFF.

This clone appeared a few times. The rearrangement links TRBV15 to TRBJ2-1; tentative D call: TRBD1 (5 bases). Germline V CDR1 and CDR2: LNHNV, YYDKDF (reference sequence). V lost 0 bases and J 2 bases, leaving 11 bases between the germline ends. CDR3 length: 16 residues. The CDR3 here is CATSRERLGAYNEQFF. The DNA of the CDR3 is TGTGCCACCAGCAGAGAGAGGCTAGGGGCCTACAATGAGCAGTTCTTC.

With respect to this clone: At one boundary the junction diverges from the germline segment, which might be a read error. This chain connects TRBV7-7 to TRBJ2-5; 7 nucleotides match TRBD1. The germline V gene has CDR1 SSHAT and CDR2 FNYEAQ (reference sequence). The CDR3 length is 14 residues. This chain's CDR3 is CASSRQGVKETQYF. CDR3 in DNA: TGTGCTAGCAGCCGTCAGGGGGTGAAAGAGACCCAGTACTTC.

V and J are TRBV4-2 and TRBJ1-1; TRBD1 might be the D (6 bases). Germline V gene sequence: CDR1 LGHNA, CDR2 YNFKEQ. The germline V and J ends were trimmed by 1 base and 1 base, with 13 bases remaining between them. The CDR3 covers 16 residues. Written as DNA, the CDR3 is TGTGCCAGCAGCCAAGGACAGGAGAGAAGGAACACTGAAGCTTTCTTT. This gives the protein CASSQGQERRNTEAFF.

CDR3 nucleotide sequence: TGTGCCAGCAGTTCGCCCGGGGGGAGTGAAAAACTGTTTTTT. Translated: CASSSPGGSEKLFF. This chain links TRBV28 with TRBJ1-4; possibly TRBD1 for D (5 bases). The V end lost 4 bases, the J end lost 7 bases, and 13 bases lay between the germline ends. In germline, CDR1 is MDHEN, CDR2 SYDVKM. CDR3 size: 14 residues.

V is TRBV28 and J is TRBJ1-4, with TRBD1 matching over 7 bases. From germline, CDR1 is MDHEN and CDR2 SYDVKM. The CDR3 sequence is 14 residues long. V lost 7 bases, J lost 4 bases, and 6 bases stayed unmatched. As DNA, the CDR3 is TGTGCCAGCAACGTCCGGGACAGTAATGAAAAACTGTTTTTT. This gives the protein CASNVRDSNEKLFF.

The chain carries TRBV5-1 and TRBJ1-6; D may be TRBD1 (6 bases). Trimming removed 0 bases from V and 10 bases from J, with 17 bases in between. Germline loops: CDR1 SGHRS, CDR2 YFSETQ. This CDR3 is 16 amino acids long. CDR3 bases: TGCGCCAGCAGCTTGGAAGGTAGAGGGGGAGAATCACCCCTCCACTTT. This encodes CASSLEGRGGESPLHF. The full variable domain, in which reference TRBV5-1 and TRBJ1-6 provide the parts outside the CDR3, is KAGVTQTPRYLIKTRGQQVTLSCSPISGHRSVSWYQQTPGQGLQFLFEYFSETQRNKGNFPGRFSGRQFSNSRSEMNVSTLELGDSALYLCASSLEGRGGESPLHFGNGTRLTVT.

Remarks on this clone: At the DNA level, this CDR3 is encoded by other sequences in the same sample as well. CDR3 DNA sequence: TGTGCCAGCAGTTATCGACAGTATACCGGGGAGCTGTTTTTT. Protein product: CASSYRQYTGELFF. This rearrangement joins TRBV6-5 to TRBJ2-2; TRBD1 is a possible D gene (5 bases). CDR3 length: 14 amino acids. From germline, CDR1 is MNHEY and CDR2 SVGAGI. Trimming stripped 3 bases from V and 5 bases from J, with 10 bases between.

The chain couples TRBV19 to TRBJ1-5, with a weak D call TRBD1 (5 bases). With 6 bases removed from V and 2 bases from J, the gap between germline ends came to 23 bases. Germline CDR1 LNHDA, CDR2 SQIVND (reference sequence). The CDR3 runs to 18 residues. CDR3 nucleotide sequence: TGTGCCAGTAGACTGGGTAAAGGGACGGCGGGAGGCAATCAGCCCCAGCATTTT. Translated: CASRLGKGTAGGNQPQHF.

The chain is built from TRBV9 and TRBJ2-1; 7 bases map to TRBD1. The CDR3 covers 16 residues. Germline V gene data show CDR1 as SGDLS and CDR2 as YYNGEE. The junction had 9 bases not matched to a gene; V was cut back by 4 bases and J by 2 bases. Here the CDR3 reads CASSLPNRGPYNEQFF. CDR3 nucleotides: TGTGCCAGCAGCCTTCCTAACAGGGGTCCCTACAATGAGCAGTTCTTC.

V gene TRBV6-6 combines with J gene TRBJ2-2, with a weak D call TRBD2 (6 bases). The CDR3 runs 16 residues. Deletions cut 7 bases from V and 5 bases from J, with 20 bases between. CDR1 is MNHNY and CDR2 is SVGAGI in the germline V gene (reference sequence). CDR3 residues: CASNGGVAAGTGELFF. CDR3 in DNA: TGTGCCAGCAATGGCGGGGTAGCCGCTGGGACCGGGGAGCTGTTTTTT.

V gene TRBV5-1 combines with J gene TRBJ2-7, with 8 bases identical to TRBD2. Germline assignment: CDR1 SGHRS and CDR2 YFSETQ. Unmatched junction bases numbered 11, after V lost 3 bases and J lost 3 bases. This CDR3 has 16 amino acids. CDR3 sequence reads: CASSSTVPAGVYEQYF. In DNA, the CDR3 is TGCGCCAGCAGCTCCACCGTCCCAGCGGGGGTCTACGAGCAGTACTTC. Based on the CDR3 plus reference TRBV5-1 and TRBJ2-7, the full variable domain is KAGVTQTPRYLIKTRGQQVTLSCSPISGHRSVSWYQQTPGQGLQFLFEYFSETQRNKGNFPGRFSGRQFSNSRSEMNVSTLELGDSALYLCASSSTVPAGVYEQYFGPGTRLTVT.

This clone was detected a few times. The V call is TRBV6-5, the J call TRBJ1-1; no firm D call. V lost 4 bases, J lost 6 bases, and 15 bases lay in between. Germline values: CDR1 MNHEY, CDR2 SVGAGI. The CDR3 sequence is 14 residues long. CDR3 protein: CASSFVARGSEAFF. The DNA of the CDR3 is TGTGCCAGCAGTTTCGTGGCCCGCGGGTCTGAAGCTTTCTTT.

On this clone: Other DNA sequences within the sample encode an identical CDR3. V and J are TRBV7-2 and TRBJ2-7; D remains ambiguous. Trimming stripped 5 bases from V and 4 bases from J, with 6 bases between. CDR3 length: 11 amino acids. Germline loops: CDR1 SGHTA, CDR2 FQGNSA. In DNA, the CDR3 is TGTGCCAGCAGCCTCCAATACGAGCAGTACTTC. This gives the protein CASSLQYEQYF.

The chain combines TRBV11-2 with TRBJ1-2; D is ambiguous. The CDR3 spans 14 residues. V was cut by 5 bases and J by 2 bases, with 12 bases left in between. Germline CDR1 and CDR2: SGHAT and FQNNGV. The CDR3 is CASSLIQANYGYTF. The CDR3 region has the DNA TGTGCCAGCAGCCTCATTCAGGCGAACTATGGCTACACCTTC.